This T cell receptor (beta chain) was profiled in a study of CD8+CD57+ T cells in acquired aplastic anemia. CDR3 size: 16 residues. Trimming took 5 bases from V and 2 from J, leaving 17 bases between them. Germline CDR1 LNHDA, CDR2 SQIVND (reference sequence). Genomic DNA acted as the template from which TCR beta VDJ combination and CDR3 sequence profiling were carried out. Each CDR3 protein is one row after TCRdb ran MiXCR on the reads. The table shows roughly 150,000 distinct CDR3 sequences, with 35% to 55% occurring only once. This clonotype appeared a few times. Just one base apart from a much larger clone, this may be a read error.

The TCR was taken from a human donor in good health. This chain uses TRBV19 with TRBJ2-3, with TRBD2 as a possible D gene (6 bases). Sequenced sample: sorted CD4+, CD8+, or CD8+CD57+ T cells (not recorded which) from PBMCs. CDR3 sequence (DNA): TGTGCCAGTAGTGCTCGGAGGGCCGCTATCACAGATACGCAGTATTTT. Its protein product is CASSARRAAITDTQYF.